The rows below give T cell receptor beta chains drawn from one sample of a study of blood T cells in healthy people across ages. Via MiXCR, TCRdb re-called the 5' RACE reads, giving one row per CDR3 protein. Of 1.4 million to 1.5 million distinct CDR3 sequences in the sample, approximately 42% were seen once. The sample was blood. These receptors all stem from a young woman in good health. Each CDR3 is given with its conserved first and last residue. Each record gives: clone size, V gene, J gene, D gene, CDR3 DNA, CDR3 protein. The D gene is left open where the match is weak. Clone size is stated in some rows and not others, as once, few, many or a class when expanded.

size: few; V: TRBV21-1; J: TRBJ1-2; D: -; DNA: TGTGCCAGCAGCTACCCCGGACGGTATGGCTACACCTTC; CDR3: CASSYPGRYGYTF
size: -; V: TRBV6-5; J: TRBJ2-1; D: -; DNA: TGTGCCAGCGGTTACGGCACCCACCAAGAGACCCAGTTCTTC; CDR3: CASGYGTHQETQFF
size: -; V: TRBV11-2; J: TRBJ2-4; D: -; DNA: TGTGCCAGCAGCTTAGGGTTCATGGGAATCAAAAACATTCAGTACTTC; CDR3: CASSLGFMGIKNIQYF
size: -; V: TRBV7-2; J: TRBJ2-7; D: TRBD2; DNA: TGTGCCAGCAGCCTTCCGTATAGCGGGGGGGCCGGAGAGCAGTACTTC; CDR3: CASSLPYSGGAGEQYF
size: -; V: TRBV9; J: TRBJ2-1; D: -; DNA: TGTGCCAGCAGCGTTGAGGGGGTATACAATGAGCAGTTCTTC; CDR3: CASSVEGVYNEQFF
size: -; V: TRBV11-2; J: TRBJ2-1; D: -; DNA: TGTGCCAGCAGCTTAGGTAGGGGGGCCCGGAATGAGCAGTTCTTC; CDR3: CASSLGRGARNEQFF
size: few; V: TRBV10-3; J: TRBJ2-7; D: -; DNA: TGTGCCATCAGTGAGTCTGGCTACTACGAGCAGTACTTC; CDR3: CAISESGYYEQYF
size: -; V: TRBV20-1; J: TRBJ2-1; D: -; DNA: TGCAGTTGGATGGTGAGCGGAAATGAGCAGTTCTTC; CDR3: CSWMVSGNEQFF
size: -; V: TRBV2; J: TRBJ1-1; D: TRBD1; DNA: TGTGCCAGCTATAGCGAGGACAGGGGGCTACCGAACACTGAAGCTTTCTTT; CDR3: CASYSEDRGLPNTEAFF
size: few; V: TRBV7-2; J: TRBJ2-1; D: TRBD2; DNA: TGTGCCAGCATATCTCCGGGGGGGCATGCTGAGCAGTTCTTC; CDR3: CASISPGGHAEQFF
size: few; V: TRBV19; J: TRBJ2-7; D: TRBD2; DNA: TGTGCCAGTACCCTTGGGACTAGTGACGAGCAGTACTTC; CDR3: CASTLGTSDEQYF
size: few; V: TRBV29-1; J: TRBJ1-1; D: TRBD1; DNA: TGCAGCGTTTTGACAGGGGGCATAGAGGTGAACACTGAAGCTTTCTTT; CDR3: CSVLTGGIEVNTEAFF
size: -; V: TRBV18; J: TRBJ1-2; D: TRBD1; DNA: TGTGCCAGCGCAGGGGGCCCAGGCTATGGCTACACCTTC; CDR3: CASAGGPGYGYTF
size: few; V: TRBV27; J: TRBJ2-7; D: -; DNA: TGTGCCAGCAGTGTCTTTAGCGAGCAGTACTTC; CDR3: CASSVFSEQYF
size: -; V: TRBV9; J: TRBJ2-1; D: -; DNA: TGTGCTTCCGGCAGGTTAGGGGATGAGCAGTTCTTC; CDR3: CASGRLGDEQFF
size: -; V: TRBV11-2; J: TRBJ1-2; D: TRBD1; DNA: TGTGCCAGCAGACCCACCGGGACAGGGGGCCTTGGCTACACCTTC; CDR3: CASRPTGTGGLGYTF
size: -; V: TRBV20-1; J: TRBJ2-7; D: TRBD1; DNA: TGCAGTGCACCCCAACAGGGGGCGCGAAGCGAGCAGTACTTC; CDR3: CSAPQQGARSEQYF
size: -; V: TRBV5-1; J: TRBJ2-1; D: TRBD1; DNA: TGCGCCAGCAGAGGGACAGGGGTGGGCAATGAGCAGTTCTTC; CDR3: CASRGTGVGNEQFF
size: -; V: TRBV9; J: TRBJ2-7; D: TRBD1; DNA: TGTGCCAGCAGCGTAGGACAGGGAGAAGGCTACGAGCAGTACTTC; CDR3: CASSVGQGEGYEQYF
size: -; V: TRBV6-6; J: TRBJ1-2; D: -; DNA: TGTGCCAGCAGTTCAAGGGGATCGGGGGGCTACACCTTC; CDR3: CASSSRGSGGYTF
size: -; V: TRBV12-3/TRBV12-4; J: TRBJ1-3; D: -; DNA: TGTGCCAGCAGAAGTCCCGGGACAACTGGAAACACCATATATTTT; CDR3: CASRSPGTTGNTIYF
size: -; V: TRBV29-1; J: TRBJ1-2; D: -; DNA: TGCAGCGTTGATACTCCCGCTCAGTATGGCCACACCTTC; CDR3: CSVDTPAQYGHTF
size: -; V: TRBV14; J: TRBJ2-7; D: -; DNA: TGTGCCAGCAGCCACTCCGACTCCAATGAGCAGTACTTC; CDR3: CASSHSDSNEQYF
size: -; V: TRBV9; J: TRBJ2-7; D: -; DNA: TGTGCCAGCAGCGTAAGACTAGGTTCCTACGAGCAGTACTTC; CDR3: CASSVRLGSYEQYF
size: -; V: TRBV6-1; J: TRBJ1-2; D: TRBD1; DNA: TGTGCCAGCAGACAACAAGGGGCCCCGGGACAGCCAACTTCTAACTATGGCTACACCTTC; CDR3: CASRQQGAPGQPTSNYGYTF
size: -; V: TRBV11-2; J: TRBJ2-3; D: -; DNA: TGTGCCAGCAGCTTACAGGGCAAGATAGATACGCAGTATTTT; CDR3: CASSLQGKIDTQYF
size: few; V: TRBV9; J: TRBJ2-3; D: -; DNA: TGTGCCAGCAGCGATACGGTCCGGGCTACGCAGTATTTT; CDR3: CASSDTVRATQYF
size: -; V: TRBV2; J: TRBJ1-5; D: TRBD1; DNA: TGTGCCAGCAGTTTCACAGGGGACAATCAGCCCCAGCATTTT; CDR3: CASSFTGDNQPQHF
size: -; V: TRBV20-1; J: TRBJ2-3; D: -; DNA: TGCAGTGCTAGTCCCCCTAGTGATACGCAGTATTTT; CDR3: CSASPPSDTQYF
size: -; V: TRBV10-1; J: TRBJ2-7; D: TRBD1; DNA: TGCGCCAGCAGCGGACAGGGAAGCGAGCAGTACTTC; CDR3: CASSGQGSEQYF
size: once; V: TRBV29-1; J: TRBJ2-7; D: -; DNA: TGCAGCCCCACCTCCTACAATGAGCAGTACTTC; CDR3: CSPTSYNEQYF
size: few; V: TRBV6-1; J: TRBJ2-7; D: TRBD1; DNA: TGTGCCAGCAGTGCCCGGGACAGTTATTACGAGCAGTACTTC; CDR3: CASSARDSYYEQYF
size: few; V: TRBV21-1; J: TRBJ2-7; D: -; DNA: TGTGCCGGGCTGACGAGGGCCTCCTACGAGCAGTACTTC; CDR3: CAGLTRASYEQYF
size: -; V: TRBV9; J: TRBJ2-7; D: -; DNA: TGTGCCGGCAGCATCCAGGGTTCCTACGAGCAGTACTTC; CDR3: CAGSIQGSYEQYF
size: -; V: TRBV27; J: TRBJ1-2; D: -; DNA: TGTGCCAGCAGTTGGTCGGGAACCAACTATGGCTACACCTTC; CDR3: CASSWSGTNYGYTF
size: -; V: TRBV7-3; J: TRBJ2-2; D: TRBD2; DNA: TGTGCCAGCAGCTTAAGGACTAGCGGGGAGAACACCGGGGAGCTGTTTTTT; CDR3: CASSLRTSGENTGELFF
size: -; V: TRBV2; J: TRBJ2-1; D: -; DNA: TGTGCCAGCAGTGAACTTCGGGACTCCCCTGAGCAGTTCTTC; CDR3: CASSELRDSPEQFF
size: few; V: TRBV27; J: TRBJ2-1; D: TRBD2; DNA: TGTGCCAGCAGTTTGAGCGGGAGTAACAATGAGCAGTTCTTC; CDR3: CASSLSGSNNEQFF
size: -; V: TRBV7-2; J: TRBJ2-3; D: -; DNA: TGTGCCAGCAGCTTACCCGTCGCAGATACGCAGTATTTT; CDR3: CASSLPVADTQYF
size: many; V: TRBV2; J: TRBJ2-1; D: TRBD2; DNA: TGTAGGAGCGGGGGCTCCGACAATGAGCAGTTCTTC; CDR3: CRSGGSDNEQFF
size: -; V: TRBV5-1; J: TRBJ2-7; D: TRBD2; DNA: TGCGCCAGCAGGGTTGGGATGGGACTAGCGGTTGAATCCAATGAGCAGTACTTC; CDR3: CASRVGMGLAVESNEQYF
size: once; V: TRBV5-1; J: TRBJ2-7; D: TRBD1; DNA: TGCGCCAGCAGCGAACCGGGACAGGGCAACTACGAGCAGTACTTC; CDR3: CASSEPGQGNYEQYF
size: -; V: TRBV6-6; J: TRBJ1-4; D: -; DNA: TGTGCCAGCAGTTACTCTGATCTGGTTGGAGGACTAGGACTGTTTTTT; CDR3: CASSYSDLVGGLGLFF
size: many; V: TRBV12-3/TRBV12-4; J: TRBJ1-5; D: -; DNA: TGTGCCAGCAGTTTCAGGGATCAGCCCCAGCATTTT; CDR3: CASSFRDQPQHF
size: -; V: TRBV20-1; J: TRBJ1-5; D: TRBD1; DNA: TGCAGTGCTAGTATTAATGCATGGGGACAGGGTGCTCAGCCCCAGCATTTT; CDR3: CSASINAWGQGAQPQHF
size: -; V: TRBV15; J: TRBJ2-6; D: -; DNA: TGTGCCACCAGCGTCTTCGACAGCTACTCGGACTCTGGGGCCAACATCCTGACTTTC; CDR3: CATSVFDSYSDSGANILTF
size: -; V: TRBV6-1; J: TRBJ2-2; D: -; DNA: TGTGCCAGCTCCAGGACCATACCAAACACCGGGGAGCTGTTTTTT; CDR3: CASSRTIPNTGELFF
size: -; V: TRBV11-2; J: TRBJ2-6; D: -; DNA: TGTGCCAGCAGCTACGGACGGTCCATCTCTGGGGCCAACGTCCTGACTTTC; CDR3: CASSYGRSISGANVLTF
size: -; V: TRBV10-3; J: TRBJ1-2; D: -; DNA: TGTGCCATCAGTGAGACAGGAAACTATGGCTACACCTTC; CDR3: CAISETGNYGYTF
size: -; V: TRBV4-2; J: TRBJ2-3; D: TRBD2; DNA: TGTGCCAGCAACCCCAGGGAGGGCAGGGATACGCAGTATTTT; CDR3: CASNPREGRDTQYF
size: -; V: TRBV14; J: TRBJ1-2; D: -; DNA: TGTGCCAGCAGCGCGACCGGGACGCACCTCTTTAGGAACTATGGCTACACCTTC; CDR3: CASSATGTHLFRNYGYTF